The T cell receptor (beta chain) under discussion was sequenced for a study of cytomegalovirus exposure and HLA in healthy donors. Study in general: The 120 or so validation repertoires used a platform that matched the one used for the 550 to 800 first-cohort repertoires, as a later analysis reported.

As concerns this clone: Its antigen remains unknown.

General observations from the study: Later, an analysis found that TCR clusters from the first cohort tended to co-occur in the 120 validation repertoires. Specific recognition of CMV antigens was confirmed in vitro for a few chains (all CMV-associated).

Clones were read by immunoSEQ multiplex PCR, and TCRdb kept only the in-frame ones, dropping some. The sample lists about 240,000 clones, approximately 83% occurring once. The CDR3 is 15 amino acids. The germline V gene has CDR1 SGHNT and CDR2 YENEEA. Trimming pared 5 bases from V and 2 bases from J, leaving 13 bases between. V usage is TRBV11-3 and J usage is TRBJ2-1; possible D gene TRBD2, 6 bases. Sequencing was carried out using PBMCs. The TCR was taken from a woman in her 30s in good health and CMV-seropositive. The CDR3 DNA reads as TGTGCCAGCAGCGCAGGGACTTCCCCCTACAATGAGCAGTTCTTC. Its protein is CASSAGTSPYNEQFF.